The clone carrying this T cell receptor (beta chain) was counted ten times or more. Its antigen is not known. The sample belongs to a study of regulatory T cells in long-lasting Graves disease. As for the study in general: Persistent cases were those of Graves' disease that involved over 5 years of antithyroid drugs with positive TSH receptor antibodies.

General study findings and limits: Patients with persistent disease showed a bias toward TRBV28, TRBJ1-2 and TRBJ2-5. Reduced TCR diversity was observed in persistent Graves' patients versus newly diagnosed patients.

iRepertoire HTBI primers and Arm-PCR of CDR3 regions built TCR beta libraries. TCRdb ran MiXCR on the multiplex PCR reads and lists one entry per CDR3 protein. Of about 460,000 distinct CDR3 sequences detected, 20% to 25% appear once; the ten largest clones hold about 12%. Time point meaning: persistent/refractory GD, antithyroid drugs over 5 years with positive TRAb. RNA isolated from PBMCs was used to make the TCR library. Patients of an endocrinology department in Xi'an, China, were included. This CDR3 contains 12 residues. V shed 5 bases and J shed 5 bases, with 7 bases lying between them. The sequence was obtained from a female donor with Graves disease. This specimen was peripheral blood mononuclear cells (PBMCs), taken when the disease was refractory, from a patient treated with antithyroid drugs. V gene TRBV12-3 or TRBV12-4 combines with J gene TRBJ1-5; D gene ambiguous. The CDR3 loop is CASSAGYQPQHF. The CDR3 nucleotides are TGTGCCAGCAGTGCAGGTTATCAGCCCCAGCATTTT.